This is a list of T cell receptor beta chains from one sample in a study of cytomegalovirus exposure and HLA in healthy donors. TCRdb's copy holds only in-frame clones and misses some; the assay was immunoSEQ multiplex PCR. The sample lists 150,000 or so clones, 73% seen once, with 1.5% to 2% in the top ten. The material sequenced was PBMCs. These TCRs come from a woman aged 18-29 years in good health and CMV-seronegative. Both conserved end residues are trimmed from each CDR3. The order of the fields is V gene, J gene, CDR3 protein.

TRBV5-1	TRBJ2-3	ASSWGGVGTDTQY
TRBV11-2	TRBJ2-3	ASSSLWVRSGRAEDTQY
TRBV10-1	TRBJ2-1	ASSPTTELAGLEQF
TRBV7-9	TRBJ1-1	ASNKQGFEAF
TRBV18	TRBJ1-2	ASSPAWAGGFGYT
TRBV30	TRBJ1-4	AWSDLPGTGGEKLF
TRBV6-5	TRBJ1-2	ASSTGWGYT
TRBV5-1	TRBJ2-2	ASERPGQGGTGELF
TRBV7-8	TRBJ2-5	ASSFGPTGRETQY
TRBV7-6	TRBJ1-1	ASSFNLNTEAF
TRBV19	TRBJ1-1	ASSIEGRGFGEAF
TRBV6-5	TRBJ2-3	ASSTGQHGTDTQY
TRBV4-1	TRBJ2-5	ASSHDPGQQQETQY
TRBV11-2	TRBJ2-5	ASSLARLAGRETQY
TRBV21-1	TRBJ1-2	ASSKPAGSDYGYT
TRBV7-9	TRBJ1-1	ASTPQGANTEAF
TRBV5-8	TRBJ1-2	ASSFGGDYGYT
TRBV30	TRBJ1-2	AWSQIVNRGLQYGYT
TRBV6-5	TRBJ2-1	ASSYPGLAGANEQF
TRBV7-3	TRBJ1-5	ASSLTGPNQPQH
TRBV7-2	TRBJ2-2	ASSPGLASGELF
TRBV5-1	TRBJ1-5	ASSLEGAAGQPQH
TRBV7-9	TRBJ1-2	ASSLKTGNGYT
TRBV4-1	TRBJ2-5	ASSQNRDSYHETQY
TRBV18	TRBJ1-1	ASSPTVNTEAF
TRBV18	TRBJ1-3	ASSPSTGTGNTIY
TRBV6-1	TRBJ1-5	ATLPQGEWNQPQH
TRBV7-2	TRBJ2-3	ASSLWGSGTDTQY
TRBV4-1	TRBJ2-7	ASSPTRGGRYEQY
TRBV6-4	TRBJ1-2	ASSPGEGLAYGYT
TRBV9	TRBJ2-2	ASSVWNRVAGTGELF
TRBV27	TRBJ2-6	ATTDRYSGANVLT
TRBV7-2	TRBJ2-5	ASSLNGLETQY
TRBV7-8	TRBJ2-5	ASRSPGQGEETQY
TRBV7-3	TRBJ2-2	ASSPDSSNTGELF
TRBV28	TRBJ1-6	ASSSGQGSPLH
TRBV25-1	TRBJ2-7	ASSLGQGPSYEQY
TRBV10-3	TRBJ2-2	AAQRGQGDGELF
TRBV6-5	TRBJ1-6	ASSYREPNSPLH
TRBV25-1	TRBJ1-1	ASSESTGNTEAF
TRBV5-6	TRBJ1-1	ASSLADRGFTEAF
TRBV6-4	TRBJ1-1	ASSDSGERGDEVEGTEAF
TRBV5-6	TRBJ2-7	ASSPGPKPIYEQY
TRBV11-2	TRBJ2-1	ASTIRVQAYYESYNEQF
TRBV19	TRBJ1-5	ASSFRQGRQPQH
TRBV4-3	TRBJ2-3	ASSRRTGPDTQY
TRBV11-2	TRBJ1-2	ASSLLGAVAGGYT
TRBV6-6	TRBJ1-2	ATITRTPYGYT
TRBV4-1	TRBJ2-5	ASSRGPQETQY
TRBV4-1	TRBJ1-5	ASSLGWNQPQH
TRBV4-3	TRBJ2-1	ASSQIWRGAYNEQF
TRBV5-1	TRBJ1-2	ASSPPGQGRGYT
TRBV28	TRBJ2-3	ATEVGLAGPPADTQY
TRBV5-4	TRBJ2-1	ASSLVASGGHEQF
TRBV7-9	.	ASSNRDPGAYEQY